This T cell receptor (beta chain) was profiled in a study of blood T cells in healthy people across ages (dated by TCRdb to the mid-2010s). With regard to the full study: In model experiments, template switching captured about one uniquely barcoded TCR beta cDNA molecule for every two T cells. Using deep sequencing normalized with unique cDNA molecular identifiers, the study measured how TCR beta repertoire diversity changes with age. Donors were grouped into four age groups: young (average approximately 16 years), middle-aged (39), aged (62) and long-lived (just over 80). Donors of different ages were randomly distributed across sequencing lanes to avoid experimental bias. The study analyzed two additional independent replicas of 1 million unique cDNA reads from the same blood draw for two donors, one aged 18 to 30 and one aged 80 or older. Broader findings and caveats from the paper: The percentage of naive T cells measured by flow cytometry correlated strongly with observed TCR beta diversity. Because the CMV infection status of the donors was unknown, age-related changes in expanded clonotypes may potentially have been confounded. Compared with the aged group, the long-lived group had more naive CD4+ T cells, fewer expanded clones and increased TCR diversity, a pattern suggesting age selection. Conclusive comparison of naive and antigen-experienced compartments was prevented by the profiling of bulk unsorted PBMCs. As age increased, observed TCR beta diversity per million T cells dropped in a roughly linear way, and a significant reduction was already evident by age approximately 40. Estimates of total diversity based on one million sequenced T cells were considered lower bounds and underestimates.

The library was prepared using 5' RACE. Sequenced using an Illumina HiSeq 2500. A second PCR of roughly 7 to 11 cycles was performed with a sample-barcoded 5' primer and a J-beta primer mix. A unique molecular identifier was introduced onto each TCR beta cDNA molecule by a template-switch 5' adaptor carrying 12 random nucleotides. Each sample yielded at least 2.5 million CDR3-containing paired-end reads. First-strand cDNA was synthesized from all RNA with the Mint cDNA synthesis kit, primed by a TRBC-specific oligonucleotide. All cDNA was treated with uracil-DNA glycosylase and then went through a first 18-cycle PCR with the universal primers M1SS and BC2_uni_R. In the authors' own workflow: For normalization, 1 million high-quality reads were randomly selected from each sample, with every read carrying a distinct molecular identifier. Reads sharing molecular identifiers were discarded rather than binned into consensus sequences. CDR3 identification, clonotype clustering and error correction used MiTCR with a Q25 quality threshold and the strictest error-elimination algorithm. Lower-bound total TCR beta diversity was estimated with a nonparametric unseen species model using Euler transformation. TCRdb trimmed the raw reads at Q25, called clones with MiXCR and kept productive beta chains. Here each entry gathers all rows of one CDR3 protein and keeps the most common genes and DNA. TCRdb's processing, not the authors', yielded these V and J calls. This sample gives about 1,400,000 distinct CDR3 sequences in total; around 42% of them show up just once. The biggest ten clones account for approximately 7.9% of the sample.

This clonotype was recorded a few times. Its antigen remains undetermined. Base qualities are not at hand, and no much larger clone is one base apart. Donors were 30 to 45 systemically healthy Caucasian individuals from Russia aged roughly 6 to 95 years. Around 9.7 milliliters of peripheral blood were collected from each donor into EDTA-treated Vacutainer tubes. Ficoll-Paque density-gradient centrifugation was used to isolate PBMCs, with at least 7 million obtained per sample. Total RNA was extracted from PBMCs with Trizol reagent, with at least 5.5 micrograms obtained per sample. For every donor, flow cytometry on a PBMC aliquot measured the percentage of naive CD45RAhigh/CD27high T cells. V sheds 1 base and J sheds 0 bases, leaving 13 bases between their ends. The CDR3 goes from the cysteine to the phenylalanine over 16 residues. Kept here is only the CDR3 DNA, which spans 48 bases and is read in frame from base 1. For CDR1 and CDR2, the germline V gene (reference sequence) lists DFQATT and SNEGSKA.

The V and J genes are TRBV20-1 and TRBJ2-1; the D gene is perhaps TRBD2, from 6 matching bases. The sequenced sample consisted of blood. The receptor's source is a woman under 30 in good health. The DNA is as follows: TGCAGTGCTAGAGGGCCTAGCGCCCCCTCCTACAATGAGCAGTTCTTC. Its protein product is CSARGPSAPSYNEQFF.